The 25 T cell receptor beta chains listed next were all sequenced from one sample in a study of graft-versus-host responses after intestinal transplantation. TCRdb's copy holds only in-frame clones and misses some; the assay was immunoSEQ multiplex PCR. The sample yields under 95,000 clones, roughly 90% seen once. Their antigen targets remain unknown. Here the sequenced sample was unstimulated CD4+ T cells sorted from spleen or lymph node cells, taken before transplant. The receptor set was obtained from a human donor who was the organ donor for an intestinal transplant.

This chain connects TRBV1 to TRBJ2-1; the D call TRBD1 from the table was never checked on the DNA. TRBV1 is listed as a pseudogene. The CDR3 is made up of 14 amino acids. The CDR3 region is CTSSQGNAPVQQFF. CDR3 nucleotide sequence: TGCACCAGCAGCCAAGGAAACGCACCAGTTCAGCAGTTCTTC.

This clone was detected only a few times. This chain uses TRBV6-1 with TRBJ1-5; D may be TRBD1 (6 bases). Germline loops: CDR1 MNHNS, CDR2 SASEGT. Deletions cut 2 bases from V and 4 bases from J, with 12 bases between. This CDR3 is built from 15 residues. Written as DNA, the CDR3 is TGTGCCAGCAGTGAATGGACAGAGAAAAATCAGCCCCAGCATTTT. This sequence encodes CASSEWTEKNQPQHF.

V is TRBV19 and J is TRBJ1-5, with 7 nucleotides matching TRBD1. From germline, CDR1 is LNHDA and CDR2 SQIVND (reference sequence). V lost 4 bases to trimming and J lost 0 bases; unmatched junction nucleotides: 12. The CDR3 is made up of 18 amino acids. DNA for the CDR3: TGTGCCAGTAGTAGAAGACCCACAGGGGTCCCTAGCAATCAGCCCCAGCATTTT. Translation: CASSRRPTGVPSNQPQHF.

The genes are TRBV28 and TRBJ1-3; D not certain. The CDR3 spans 16 residues. The ends were cut back, 6 bases at V and 0 bases at J, with 15 bases in the middle. From germline, CDR1 is MDHEN and CDR2 SYDVKM. The CDR3 nucleotides are TGTGCCAGCAGAGGCGAGCCAGGTAGCTCTGGAAACACCATATATTTT. Protein sequence: CASRGEPGSSGNTIYF.

The genes are TRBV28 and TRBJ1-1; 7 bases map to TRBD1. Germline V lookup: CDR1 MDHEN, CDR2 SYDVKM. The trim removed 6 bases at V and 2 bases at J, leaving 9 bases unmatched. CDR3 length equals 15 residues. CDR3: CASRTVHRGNTEAFF. In DNA form, the CDR3 reads TGTGCCAGCAGGACCGTCCACAGGGGCAACACTGAAGCTTTCTTT.

The V gene is TRBV5-1, the J gene TRBJ1-2; 7 bases are a match to TRBD1. CDR1 SGHRS and CDR2 YFSETQ come from the germline V gene. CDR3 size: 17 residues. Germline trimming cut 3 bases from V and 0 bases from J; bases unmatched to any gene: 11. DNA for the CDR3: TGCGCCAGCAGCTCCCAGACAGGGATGGGGTCTAACTATGGCTACACCTTC. This gives the protein CASSSQTGMGSNYGYTF.

The J gene is TRBJ1-1, the V gene TRBV27; TRBD1 is a possible D gene (5 bases). The length of the CDR3 is 16 residues. Germline-derived CDR1 and CDR2 are MNHEY and SMNVEV (reference sequence). V lost 3 bases, J lost 0 bases, and 14 bases lay in between. The CDR3: CASSFSQGGVNTEAFF. The CDR3 DNA reads TGTGCCAGCAGTTTTTCCCAGGGTGGGGTGAACACTGAAGCTTTCTTT.

The chain employs TRBV7-2 and TRBJ2-1; no clear D gene. The germline CDR1 and CDR2 sequences are SGHTA and FQGNSA. Trimming removed 4 bases at V and 3 bases at J, with 10 bases between. This CDR3 spans 14 amino acids. The CDR3 here is CASSWSRIYNEQFF. The CDR3 nucleotides read TGTGCCAGCAGCTGGAGTCGGATCTACAATGAGCAGTTCTTC.

The chain combines TRBV7-2 with TRBJ2-4, with D possibly matching TRBD2 (6 bases). V shed 5 bases and J shed 0 bases, with 14 bases lying between them. This CDR3 has 16 amino acids. The germline gives CDR1 SGHTA, CDR2 FQGNSA. CDR3 in amino acids: CASSRGAGLAKNIQYF. Here the CDR3 DNA reads TGTGCCAGCAGCCGAGGGGCGGGGCTAGCCAAAAACATTCAGTACTTC. Drawing the rest from reference TRBV7-2 and TRBJ2-4, the complete variable domain is GAGVSQSPSNKVTEKGKDVELRCDPISGHTALYWYRQSLGQGLEFLIYFQGNSAPDKSGLPSDRFSAERTGGSVSTLTIQRTQQEDSAVYLCASSRGAGLAKNIQYFGAGTRLSVL.

The rearrangement links TRBV29-1 to TRBJ2-3; 9 bases align to TRBD2. Germline lookup yields CDR1 SQVTM and CDR2 ANQGSEA. This CDR3 has 13 amino acids. With V trimmed by 6 bases and J by 4 bases, 5 bases remained unmatched. The CDR3 DNA reads TGCAGCGTGCGCGGGAGGGCCGCAGATACGCAGTATTTT. As protein: CSVRGRAADTQYF.

This clone was found a few times. The V and J genes are TRBV28 and TRBJ2-7, with D unresolved. This CDR3 has 11 amino acids. Trimming cost V 2 bases and J 6 bases, with 5 bases left between them. The germline V gene has CDR1 MDHEN and CDR2 SYDVKM. CDR3 coding DNA: TGTGCCAGCAGTTTACAATCCGAGCAGTACTTC. Translating it yields CASSLQSEQYF.

This clone was picked up one time. The same CDR3 also results from other DNA sequences found in this sample. This sequence joins TRBV19 and TRBJ1-5, with unresolved D. The length of the CDR3 is 13 residues. V was clipped by 2 bases and J by 2 bases, with 4 bases between them. The V gene's germline CDR1 is LNHDA and CDR2 SQIVND (reference sequence). The CDR3 loop reads CASSIRGNQPQHF. The CDR3 coding sequence is TGTGCCAGTAGTATACGGGGCAATCAGCCCCAGCATTTT.

Written as DNA, the CDR3 is TGTGCCAGCAGTTTAACCACAGCGAACACTGAAGCTTTCTTT. It encodes CASSLTTANTEAFF. The rearrangement links TRBV11-2 to TRBJ1-1, with D hard to call. The CDR3 has 14 residues. Trimming took off 6 bases at V and 1 base at J, with 12 bases between the two ends. Germline V gene lookup returns CDR1 SGHAT and CDR2 FQNNGV.

The chain employs TRBV7-3 and TRBJ2-2; 8 positions match TRBD1. Germline V lookup: CDR1 SGHTA, CDR2 FQGTGA. The CDR3 has 16 amino acids. With V trimmed by 2 bases and J by 4 bases, 6 bases remained unmatched. Here the CDR3 DNA reads TGTGCCAGCAGCTTACAGGGGGCGCGCGGCACCGGGGAGCTGTTTTTT. This sequence encodes CASSLQGARGTGELFF.

The chain carries TRBV5-1 and TRBJ2-5, with 7 bases aligning to TRBD2. This CDR3 has 14 amino acids. Germline V CDR1 and CDR2: SGHRS, YFSETQ. The V segment lost 4 bases and the J segment 5 bases; nucleotides outside the gene matches: 8. CDR3: CASSGLLGGETQYF. The CDR3 DNA sequence: TGCGCCAGCAGCGGCCTCCTGGGGGGGGAGACCCAGTACTTC.

J is TRBJ2-7 and V is TRBV2; 10 bases are a match to TRBD1. The germline CDR1 and CDR2 sequences are SNHLY and FYNNEI. Trimming removed 6 bases from V and 5 bases from J; junction bases left unmatched: 16. The CDR3 is 17 amino acids. The CDR3 is CASSLSKSRDRGDEQYF. The CDR3 DNA sequence: TGTGCCAGCAGCTTATCTAAGTCCCGGGACAGGGGCGACGAGCAGTACTTC. Supplemented by reference TRBV2 and TRBJ2-7, the full variable domain reads EPEVTQTPSHQVTQMGQEVILRCVPISNHLYFYWYRQILGQKVEFLVSFYNNEISEKSEIFDDQFSVERPDGSNFTLKIRSTKLEDSAMYFCASSLSKSRDRGDEQYFGPGTRLTVT.

The chain employs TRBV5-1 and TRBJ1-1, with TRBD1 identical over 11 bases. Germline V gene lookup returns CDR1 SGHRS and CDR2 YFSETQ. The CDR3 length is 17 residues. J gave up 1 base and V 4 bases, and 9 bases lay outside the gene matches. The CDR3 coding sequence is TGCGCCAGCAGCCGCCGGACAGGGGGCGCCGGGAACACTGAAGCTTTCTTT. It codes for CASSRRTGGAGNTEAFF.

The chain uses TRBV28 and TRBJ2-2; perhaps TRBD2 as D (6 bases). CDR1 and CDR2 from the germline V gene are MDHEN and SYDVKM. This CDR3 region has 14 residues. V was trimmed by 3 bases and J by 6 bases, leaving 11 bases between them. In DNA form, the CDR3 reads TGTGCCAGCAGTTTGGGGGGACCGCCCGGGGAGCTGTTTTTT. This gives the protein CASSLGGPPGELFF.

The rearrangement uses TRBV28 and TRBJ2-2; TRBD1 is a possible D gene (6 bases). The CDR3 sequence is 16 residues long. Germline values: CDR1 MDHEN, CDR2 SYDVKM. V was shortened by 3 bases and J by 1 base, with 12 bases between the two germline ends. CDR3 bases: TGTGCCAGCAGTTTGACGGGCAGGGGGAACACCGGGGAGCTGTTTTTT. Translated, it gives CASSLTGRGNTGELFF.

This chain uses TRBV7-2 with TRBJ2-7; 13 bases line up with TRBD2. The junction had 3 bases not matched to a gene; V was cut back by 4 bases and J by 0 bases. Germline CDR1 is SGHTA and CDR2 is FQGNSA. The CDR3 sequence is 16 residues long. CDR3 sequence reads: CASSWTSGSFSYEQYF. CDR3 nucleotide sequence: TGTGCCAGCAGCTGGACTAGCGGGAGCTTCTCCTACGAGCAGTACTTC.

This clone was recorded once. This chain joins TRBV7-2 and TRBJ2-7; D not certain. V gave up 3 bases and J gave up 3 bases, with 6 bases separating them. The CDR3 is 12 residues long. CDR1 SGHTA and CDR2 FQGNSA come from the germline V gene. CDR3 nucleotide sequence: TGTGCCAGCAGCTTCCAGTTCTACGAGCAGTACTTC. Its translation is CASSFQFYEQYF.

The chain recombines TRBV14 with TRBJ1-2; TRBD1 is a possible D gene (5 bases). The ends were cut back, 4 bases at V and 4 bases at J, with 16 bases in the middle. The V gene's germline CDR1 is SGHDN and CDR2 FVKESK. The CDR3 contains 15 residues. For the CDR3, the DNA is TGTGCCAGCAGCCGTCCCGGACGGGGGTTCTATGGCTACACCTTC. Its translation is CASSRPGRGFYGYTF. Supplemented by reference TRBV14 and TRBJ1-2, the full variable domain reads EAGVTQFPSHSVIEKGQTVTLRCDPISGHDNLYWYRRVMGKEIKFLLHFVKESKQDESGMPNNRFLAERTGGTYSTLKVQPAELEDSGVYFCASSRPGRGFYGYTFGSGTRLTVV.

V is TRBV19 and J is TRBJ2-7; D might be TRBD2 (6 bases). Per germline, CDR1 LNHDA and CDR2 SQIVND (reference sequence). This CDR3 contains 11 residues. The V gene lost 5 bases and the J gene lost 5 bases, with 7 bases spanning the gap. CDR3 bases: TGTGCCAGTAGTGGAGGGGACGAGCAGTACTTC. This sequence encodes CASSGGDEQYF. Full variable domain (remainder filled in from reference TRBV19 and TRBJ2-7): DGGITQSPKYLFRKEGQNVTLSCEQNLNHDAMYWYRQDPGQGLRLIYYSQIVNDFQKGDIAEGYSVSREKKESFPLTVTSAQKNPTAFYLCASSGGDEQYFGPGTRLTVT.

The rearrangement joins TRBV28 to TRBJ2-5; TRBD2 agrees at 11 bases. The germline gives CDR1 MDHEN, CDR2 SYDVKM. The length of the CDR3 is 16 residues. Trimming at V came to 6 bases and at J to 4 bases, leaving 10 bases not matched to a gene. The CDR3 loop is CASRGFWTSGLETQYF. Here the CDR3 DNA reads TGTGCCAGCAGAGGATTCTGGACTAGCGGGTTAGAGACCCAGTACTTC.

This chain connects TRBV5-1 to TRBJ2-2; TRBD2 might be the D (5 bases). The CDR3 spans 14 residues. Germline loops: CDR1 SGHRS, CDR2 YFSETQ. V shed 2 bases and J shed 6 bases, with 11 bases lying between them. The CDR3 nucleotides are TGCGCCAGCAGCTTCTCCGGGGATGCCGGGGAGCTGTTTTTT. Translating gives CASSFSGDAGELFF.